The text below deals with one T cell receptor beta chain. The sample is drawn from a study of cytomegalovirus exposure and HLA in healthy donors. Primers for the PCR totalled 60 Vbeta and 13 Jbeta. The data were produced by immunoSEQ multiplex PCR, yet TCRdb's version contains in-frame clones alone and is incomplete. The data contain approximately 150,000 clones, roughly a tenth of them singletons. The CDR3 covers 13 residues. V dropped 0 bases and J dropped 8 bases, with 5 bases sitting between them. Germline CDR1 reads MGHRA; CDR2 reads YSYEKL. The gene calls are TRBV4-1 and TRBJ1-6; D gene unclear. The TCR sequence derives from a male donor in good health and CMV-seronegative. What was sequenced was PBMCs. CDR3 in amino acids: CASSQDIYSPLHF. Written as DNA, the CDR3 is TGCGCCAGCAGCCAAGATATCTATTCACCCCTCCACTTT.